These 15 T cell receptor beta chains were sequenced from one sample in a study of shared clonotypes between healthy human individuals. Only in-frame clones appear in the TCRdb table, and some are missing; sequencing was by immunoSEQ multiplex PCR. The repertoire holds about 490,000 clones, with around 78% as singletons. Sequencing was done on a sample of PBMCs. The receptor set was obtained from a middle-aged woman in good health. Some clones in this sample may be carry-over from other donors' samples.

This clone was counted a few times. This chain joins TRBV6-1 and TRBJ2-5; D is perhaps TRBD2 (7 bases). The assigned J gene may be wrong: the sequence end matches TRBJ2-7 better. The CDR3 totals 15 residues. Per the germline V gene, CDR1 is MNHNS and CDR2 is SASEGT. CDR3 residues: CASSPRRGASYEQYF. The CDR3 coding sequence is TGTGCCAGCAGTCCTCGACGGGGGGCCTCCTACGAGCAGTACTTC.

The V and J genes are TRBV18 and TRBJ2-7; perhaps D is TRBD1 or TRBD2 (5 bases each). CDR1 KGHSH and CDR2 LQKENI come from the germline V gene. Trimming took 2 bases from V and 3 from J, leaving 23 bases between them. The CDR3 contains 18 residues. The CDR3 coding sequence is TGTGCCAGCTCACCAAAGACCGGGATTGCACTAGGGGACTACGAGCAGTACTTC. Its protein is CASSPKTGIALGDYEQYF.

V is TRBV9 and J is TRBJ1-4; the D gene is possibly TRBD1 (5 bases). With 0 bases removed from V and 7 bases from J, the gap between germline ends came to 16 bases. This CDR3 is built from 16 residues. The germline V gene encodes CDR1 SGDLS and CDR2 YYNGEE. The CDR3 region has the DNA TGTGCCAGCAGCGTAGGGCAGGGTGGAGGCGGTGAAAAACTGTTTTTT. Its protein is CASSVGQGGGGEKLFF.

The chain combines TRBV27 with TRBJ1-5, with D perhaps matching TRBD1 (6 bases). CDR3 length: 13 residues. The V and J ends lost 8 bases and 10 bases respectively, with 18 bases between them. Germline CDR1 reads MNHEY; CDR2 reads SMNVEV (reference sequence). The chain's CDR3 is CASSRGGRYPQHF. CDR3 coding DNA: TGTGCCAGCTCCCGCGGGGGGCGTTATCCCCAGCATTTT.

The chain uses TRBV6-1 and TRBJ1-1; the D gene is possibly TRBD1 (5 bases). Trimming took 7 bases from V and 3 from J, leaving 12 bases between them. The CDR3 covers 13 residues. The germline V gene has CDR1 MNHNS and CDR2 SASEGT. CDR3 coding DNA: TGTGCCAGCAACACGGAAGGGGACACTGAAGCTTTCTTT. This translates into CASNTEGDTEAFF.

V is TRBV29-1 and J is TRBJ1-2; no reliable D call. The length of the CDR3 is 15 residues. V was shortened by 0 bases and J by 4 bases, with 15 bases between the two germline ends. Germline values: CDR1 SQVTM, CDR2 ANQGSEA. CDR3 in amino acids: CSVEDPRPGSYGYTF. In DNA form, the CDR3 reads TGCAGCGTTGAAGATCCGAGGCCTGGAAGCTATGGCTACACCTTC. Based on the CDR3 plus reference TRBV29-1 and TRBJ1-2, the full variable domain is SAVISQKPSRDICQRGTSLTIQCQVDSQVTMMFWYRQQPGQSLTLIATANQGSEATYESGFVIDKFPISRPNLTFSTLTVSNMSPEDSSIYLCSVEDPRPGSYGYTFGSGTRLTVV.

The V call is TRBV13, the J call TRBJ2-4; 9 bases agree with TRBD1. The V segment lost 5 bases and the J segment 5 bases; nucleotides outside the gene matches: 4. Germline-derived CDR1 and CDR2 are PRHDT and FYEKMQ (reference sequence). This CDR3 has 14 residues. Here the CDR3 DNA reads TGTGCCAGCAGCCGACGGACAGGGGAAAACATTCAGTACTTC. The encoded protein is CASSRRTGENIQYF.

The chain has TRBV9 and TRBJ2-4, with a tentative D call TRBD2 (5 bases). Trimming shortened V by 2 bases and J by 0 bases, and 9 bases separated the two germline ends. Germline loops: CDR1 SGDLS, CDR2 YYNGEE. The CDR3 is 15 residues long. DNA of the CDR3: TGTGCCAGCAGCGTGGCTGGAGGAGCCAAAAACATTCAGTACTTC. Translating gives CASSVAGGAKNIQYF.

The genes are TRBV19 and TRBJ1-1; the match to TRBD1 covers 8 bases. The CDR3 consists of 13 residues. Germline V gene data show CDR1 as LNHDA and CDR2 as SQIVND (reference sequence). After removal of 7 bases from V and 4 bases from J, the junction contained 5 bases not matched to a gene. The CDR3 nucleotides are TGTGCCAGTACTCCGGACAGGGCCACTGAAGCTTTCTTT. Translating it yields CASTPDRATEAFF.

DNA of the CDR3: TGCGCCAGCAGGGACATCTATGGCTACACCTTC. This encodes CASRDIYGYTF. V is TRBV5-1 and J is TRBJ1-2; tentative D call: TRBD1 (5 bases). Germline V gene sequence: CDR1 SGHRS, CDR2 YFSETQ. This CDR3 has 11 amino acids. Trimming pared 5 bases from V and 4 bases from J, leaving 6 bases between.

This sequence joins TRBV19 and TRBJ1-1; 8 nucleotides match TRBD1. The CDR3 spans 13 residues. Germline-derived CDR1 and CDR2 are LNHDA and SQIVND (reference sequence). V shed 9 bases, J shed 5 bases, and the junction held 8 bases outside the gene matches. The chain's CDR3 is CASRTGPETEAFF. In nucleotides, the CDR3 is TGTGCCAGCCGGACAGGGCCGGAGACTGAAGCTTTCTTT.

The rearrangement joins TRBV25-1 to TRBJ2-7; D perhaps matches TRBD1 (5 bases). This CDR3 is 13 amino acids long. Between the trimmed V and J ends, which lost 6 bases and 6 bases, there was a span of 15 bases. Germline V gene data show CDR1 as MGHDK and CDR2 as SYGVNS. The CDR3 loop reads CASRDREHTEQYF. DNA for the CDR3: TGTGCCAGCAGAGACAGAGAACACACCGAGCAGTACTTC.

The chain combines TRBV6-5 with TRBJ2-5; D is undetermined. The J call may be incorrect, as the DNA end agrees better with TRBJ2-7. The CDR3 consists of 12 residues. Germline CDR1 and CDR2: MNHEY and SVGAGI. CDR3 region: CASSYSPYEQYF. The DNA of the CDR3 is TGTGCCAGCAGTTACTCCCCCTACGAGCAGTACTTC.

The chain links TRBV7-6 to TRBJ2-1; D is unresolved. CDR1 is SGHVS and CDR2 is FNYEAQ in the germline V gene. The CDR3 sequence is 16 residues long. V lost 2 bases, J lost 0 bases, and 11 bases lay in between. The CDR3 reads CASSLRRPNSYNEQFF. In nucleotides, the CDR3 is TGTGCCAGCAGCTTACGGCGGCCAAACTCCTACAATGAGCAGTTCTTC.

V gene TRBV19 combines with J gene TRBJ2-7, with 8 nucleotides matching TRBD1. The trim removed 3 bases at V and 0 bases at J, leaving 7 bases unmatched. This CDR3 has 16 residues. CDR1 and CDR2 (germline): LNHDA, SQIVND (reference sequence). CDR3: CASSITPGQASYEQYF. The CDR3 DNA reads as TGTGCCAGTAGTATCACACCGGGACAGGCCTCCTACGAGCAGTACTTC.